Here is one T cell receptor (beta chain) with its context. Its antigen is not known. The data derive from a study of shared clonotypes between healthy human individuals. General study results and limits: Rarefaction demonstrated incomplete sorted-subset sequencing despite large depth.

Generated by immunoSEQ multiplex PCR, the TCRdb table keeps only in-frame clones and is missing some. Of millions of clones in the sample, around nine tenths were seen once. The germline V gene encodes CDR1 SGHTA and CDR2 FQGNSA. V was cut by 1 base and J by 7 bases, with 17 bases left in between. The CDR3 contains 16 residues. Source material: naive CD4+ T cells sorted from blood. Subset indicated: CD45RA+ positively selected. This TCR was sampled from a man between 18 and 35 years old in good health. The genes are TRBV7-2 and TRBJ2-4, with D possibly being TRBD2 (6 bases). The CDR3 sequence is CASSLVPTRGTNIQYF. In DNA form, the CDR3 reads TGTGCCAGCAGCTTAGTCCCGACCCGCGGGACTAACATTCAGTACTTC.